This passage covers 7 T cell receptor beta chains from one sample sequenced in a study of OX40 agonist ivuxolimab in advanced cancers. Using immunoSEQ multiplex PCR, the repertoire was profiled, and TCRdb retains in-frame clones only, with some absent. Of roughly 92,000 clones listed, under 90% are singletons. Specimen: CD4+ or CD8+ T cells sorted from blood, collected in a trial of the OX40 agonist ivuxolimab. The receptor source for this set is an adult with an advanced solid tumor such as melanoma, head and neck, liver or kidney cancer.

The J gene is TRBJ1-1, the V gene TRBV9; no firm D call. Germline lookup yields CDR1 SGDLS and CDR2 YYNGEE. The CDR3 spans 15 residues. The V end was cut by 3 bases, the J end by 2 bases, with 14 bases between. The CDR3 loop is CASSASPGVNTEAFF. The CDR3 nucleotides read TGTGCCAGCAGCGCTAGTCCAGGAGTCAACACTGAAGCTTTCTTT.

This clone was found once. This chain joins TRBV27 and TRBJ2-7, with TRBD2 identical over 8 bases. V dropped 6 bases and J dropped 2; count of bases not matched to a gene: 9. The V gene's germline CDR1 is MNHEY and CDR2 SMNVEV (reference sequence). The CDR3 contains 15 residues. The CDR3 DNA follows: TGTGCCAGCAGGGTTACTAGCGGATCCACCTACGAGCAGTACTTC. Its protein is CASRVTSGSTYEQYF.

In its sample, this clone was seen once. V usage is TRBV2 and J usage is TRBJ1-2; 9 bases map to TRBD1. This CDR3 spans 13 amino acids. Germline CDR1 and CDR2: SNHLY and FYNNEI. V lost 5 bases, J lost 6 bases, and 4 bases stayed unmatched. The CDR3 spells CASSTGGSNGYTF. The CDR3 DNA reads as TGTGCCAGCAGTACAGGGGGCTCTAATGGCTACACCTTC.

The chain has TRBV6-1 and TRBJ2-1; TRBD2 aligns across 10 bases. V was clipped by 4 bases and J by 7 bases; unmatched bases: 4. The CDR3 runs 14 residues. Per germline, CDR1 MNHNS and CDR2 SASEGT. The DNA for the CDR3 is TGTGCCAGCAGTGTGCTAGCGGGGGCAAATGAGCAGTTCTTC. It yields the protein CASSVLAGANEQFF.

The rearrangement links TRBV5-6 to TRBJ2-1; no firm D call. The length of the CDR3 is 11 residues. Germline-derived CDR1 and CDR2 are SGHDT and YYEEEE. V lost 3 bases and J lost 9, with 7 bases in between. CDR3 amino acids: CASSSRSEQFF. CDR3 nucleotides: TGTGCCAGCAGCTCTAGGAGTGAGCAGTTCTTC.

For this clone: Other DNA sequences within the sample encode an identical CDR3. The chain is built from TRBV4-1 and TRBJ2-7; the match to TRBD2 covers 10 bases. The germline V gene has CDR1 MGHRA and CDR2 YSYEKL. Trimming took 1 base from V and 0 from J; bases not matched to a gene: 3. The CDR3 spans 16 residues. CDR3 amino acids: CASSQGPSGSSYEQYF. As DNA, the CDR3 is TGCGCCAGCAGCCAAGGTCCTAGCGGGAGCTCCTACGAGCAGTACTTC.

The genes are TRBV7-2 and TRBJ1-1; the D is unclear. Trimming pared 3 bases from V and 2 bases from J, leaving 7 bases between. Germline V CDR1 and CDR2: SGHTA, FQGNSA. The CDR3 contains 13 residues. The DNA of the CDR3 is TGTGCCAGCAGCTTTACAGTTAACACTGAAGCTTTCTTT. Its protein is CASSFTVNTEAFF. The variable domain in full, with the rest retrieved from reference TRBV7-2 and TRBJ1-1, is GAGVSQSPSNKVTEKGKDVELRCDPISGHTALYWYRQSLGQGLEFLIYFQGNSAPDKSGLPSDRFSAERTGGSVSTLTIQRTQQEDSAVYLCASSFTVNTEAFFGQGTRLTVV.